These 29 T cell receptor beta chains came from one sample sequenced in a study of shared clonotypes between healthy human individuals. Here immunoSEQ multiplex PCR was the method, and the copy in TCRdb shows in-frame clones only, minus some. This repertoire shows some 1.1 million clones, roughly 80% found once; its top ten account for 0.89%. The sequencing sample was made of memory CD4+ T cells from PBMCs. Sample subset: CD45RA-negative fraction. Source of these receptors: a man aged 18-30 years in good health. Some clones in this sample may be carry-over from other donors' samples.

The table lists this clone with a few counts. The chain couples TRBV30 to TRBJ1-1, with D possibly TRBD1 on 5 matching bases. CDR3 size: 12 residues. Germline CDR1 GTSNPN, CDR2 SVGIG (reference sequence). Trimming took 2 bases from V and 10 from J, leaving 14 bases between them. DNA of the CDR3: TGTGCCTGGAGTACGCAGGGAAGGCGAGCTTTCTTT. Encoded protein: CAWSTQGRRAFF.

Worth noting for this clone: This may come from a read error, since a much larger clone is one base off. The rearrangement links TRBV7-8 to TRBJ2-7, with TRBD1 identical over 8 bases. This CDR3 region has 14 residues. CDR1 and CDR2 (germline): SGHVS, FQNEAQ. The ends lost 1 base at V and 4 bases at J; junction bases unmatched: 3. The CDR3 reads CASSLDRTGYEQYF. CDR3 nucleotide sequence: TGTGCCAGCAGCTTAGATAGGACAGGGTACGAGCAGTACTTC.

The V and J genes are TRBV4-3 and TRBJ2-5; D may correspond to TRBD1 or TRBD2 (5 bases each). CDR3 length: 15 amino acids. Trimming took off 1 base at V and 5 bases at J, with 14 bases between the two ends. Germline V gene lookup returns CDR1 LGHNA and CDR2 YSLEER. This CDR3 reads CASSQARMRGETQYF. The CDR3 DNA reads TGCGCCAGCAGCCAAGCTCGGATGAGGGGTGAGACCCAGTACTTC.

The chain employs TRBV4-1 and TRBJ1-1; D ambiguous. Germline V lookup: CDR1 MGHRA, CDR2 YSYEKL. Trimming removed 4 bases at V and 3 bases at J, with 9 bases between. The CDR3 runs 13 residues. The CDR3 coding sequence is TGCGCCAGCAGCCTCAGAATGGACACTGAAGCTTTCTTT. Its protein is CASSLRMDTEAFF.

The V and J genes are TRBV4-2 and TRBJ2-3; D uncertain. Germline lookup yields CDR1 LGHNA and CDR2 YNFKEQ. The V end was cut by 2 bases, the J end by 5 bases, with 11 bases between. This CDR3 is 14 amino acids long. CDR3 protein: CASSQQSDRDTQYF. CDR3 sequence (DNA): TGTGCCAGCAGCCAACAATCGGATAGAGATACGCAGTATTTT.

Worth noting for this clone: A much larger clone sits a single nucleotide away, making a read error possible. The chain links TRBV5-1 to TRBJ2-5, with 9 bases that match TRBD2. V was clipped by 0 bases and J by 3 bases; unmatched bases: 3. The CDR3 length is 15 residues. Germline V gene lookup returns CDR1 SGHRS and CDR2 YFSETQ. CDR3 in DNA: TGCGCCAGCAGCTTGGTCGCTAGCGGGGAAGAGACCCAGTACTTC. Translated, it gives CASSLVASGEETQYF.

The chain links TRBV6-5 to TRBJ2-3; 7 bases line up with TRBD1. The CDR3 length is 14 residues. With 5 bases clipped from V and 4 bases from J, the junction kept 6 bases outside the gene matches. CDR1 and CDR2 from the germline V gene are MNHEY and SVGAGI. The CDR3 bases are TGTGCCAGCAGTAAGGACAGGCCCCCAGATACGCAGTATTTT. The encoded protein is CASSKDRPPDTQYF.

This clone has ten or more counts. The V and J genes are TRBV11-3 and TRBJ2-1; D may be TRBD1 (6 bases). V was shortened by 5 bases and J by 3 bases, with 14 bases between the two germline ends. This CDR3 contains 15 residues. CDR1 and CDR2 from the germline V gene are SGHNT and YENEEA. The CDR3 sequence is CASSRATGGYNEQFF. In DNA, the CDR3 is TGTGCCAGCAGCCGAGCGACAGGAGGCTACAATGAGCAGTTCTTC.

The rearrangement joins TRBV28 to TRBJ2-7, with no clear D. Germline loops: CDR1 MDHEN, CDR2 SYDVKM. There are 12 residues in the CDR3. V lost 2 bases and J 7 bases, leaving 9 bases between the germline ends. CDR3 amino acids: CASSLIFREQYF. DNA of the CDR3: TGTGCCAGCAGTTTAATCTTCCGGGAGCAGTACTTC.

This clone was seen a few times. The gene calls are TRBV2 and TRBJ2-4; a weak D match, TRBD2 (6 bases). This CDR3 has 12 amino acids. The germline V gene encodes CDR1 SNHLY and CDR2 FYNNEI. V lost 4 bases to trimming and J lost 8 bases, with 9 bases between them. The DNA for the CDR3 is TGTGCCAGCAGTGCGTGGGGGGACATTCAGTACTTC. Translation: CASSAWGDIQYF.

In the case of this clone: It may be a read error: a sequence one base away is much more abundant. The rearrangement links TRBV11-2 to TRBJ1-1; 7 nucleotides line up with TRBD1. From germline, CDR1 is SGHAT and CDR2 FQNNGV. J lost 1 base, V lost 5 bases, and 1 base had no gene match. This CDR3 region has 13 residues. The CDR3 is CASSRDRNTEAFF. Here the CDR3 DNA reads TGTGCCAGCAGCCGGGACAGGAACACTGAAGCTTTCTTT. Looking up the rest from reference TRBV11-2 and TRBJ1-1 gives the full variable domain: EAGVAQSPRYKIIEKRQSVAFWCNPISGHATLYWYQQILGQGPKLLIQFQNNGVVDDSQLPKDRFSAERLKGVDSTLKIQPAKLEDSAVYLCASSRDRNTEAFFGQGTRLTVV.

The V call is TRBV12-5, the J call TRBJ2-3; D is undetermined. The V end was cut by 2 bases, the J end by 4 bases, with 7 bases between. CDR3 length equals 13 residues. Germline CDR1 LGHNT, CDR2 FRNRAP. CDR3: CASGLIGADTQYF. The CDR3 DNA reads TGTGCTAGTGGTTTGATAGGAGCAGATACGCAGTATTTT.

The chain links TRBV19 to TRBJ2-7; D perhaps matches TRBD2 (5 bases). From germline, CDR1 is LNHDA and CDR2 SQIVND (reference sequence). The length of the CDR3 is 13 residues. Trimming shortened V by 10 bases and J by 3 bases, and 16 bases separated the two germline ends. The CDR3 bases are TGTGCCACCCGGGCCGTTGCGGGCTACGAGCAGTACTTC. This gives the protein CATRAVAGYEQYF.

V usage is TRBV27 and J usage is TRBJ1-1, with D unclear. The germline V gene has CDR1 MNHEY and CDR2 SMNVEV (reference sequence). V lost 6 bases and J 4 bases, leaving 18 bases between the germline ends. This CDR3 has 15 amino acids. CDR3 protein: CASSGLWLGVTEAFF. The CDR3 nucleotides are TGTGCCAGCAGCGGACTTTGGCTCGGGGTCACTGAAGCTTTCTTT.

V and J are TRBV5-1 and TRBJ1-4, with D unclear. CDR1 and CDR2 (germline): SGHRS, YFSETQ. This CDR3 region has 13 residues. With 5 bases removed from V and 0 bases from J, the gap between germline ends came to 5 bases. The CDR3 nucleotides read TGCGCCAGCAGGGATGCAACTAATGAAAAACTGTTTTTT. Translating gives CASRDATNEKLFF. Drawing the rest from reference TRBV5-1 and TRBJ1-4, the complete variable domain is KAGVTQTPRYLIKTRGQQVTLSCSPISGHRSVSWYQQTPGQGLQFLFEYFSETQRNKGNFPGRFSGRQFSNSRSEMNVSTLELGDSALYLCASRDATNEKLFFGSGTQLSVL.

As regards this clone: The junction differs from germline at one of its ends, possibly a read error. The chain joins TRBV5-4 to TRBJ1-2; D remains unclear. Germline V gives CDR1 SGHNT, CDR2 YYREEE (reference sequence). This CDR3 region has 15 residues. The CDR3 loop is CASSLDPIGVDGYTF. CDR3 in DNA: TGTGCAAGCAGCTTGGATCCCATCGGTGTGGATGGCTACACCTTC.

This sequence joins TRBV7-3 and TRBJ2-5; TRBD2 matches at 16 bases. The CDR3 sequence is 17 residues long. Unmatched junction bases numbered 3, after V lost 1 base and J lost 4 bases. Per germline, CDR1 SGHTA and CDR2 FQGTGA. CDR3 residues: CASSLMGLAGGGETQYF. The CDR3 bases are TGTGCCAGCAGCTTAATGGGACTAGCGGGAGGGGGAGAGACCCAGTACTTC.

The CDR3 reads CASSLQASRTEAFF. DNA of the CDR3: TGTGCCAGCAGTTTGCAGGCCTCCCGGACGGAAGCTTTCTTT. The chain recombines TRBV27 with TRBJ1-1; D ambiguous. Germline CDR1 MNHEY, CDR2 SMNVEV (reference sequence). V was cut by 3 bases and J by 8 bases, with 16 bases left in between. The CDR3 sequence is 14 residues long.

Note on this clone: One junction end does not reproduce the germline sequence, and a read error may be involved. The chain couples TRBV11-2 to TRBJ2-7, with 7 bases matching TRBD2. This CDR3 region has 16 residues. Looked up from germline, CDR1 is SGHAT and CDR2 is FQNNGV. The CDR3 spells CVSSSIRASGFYEQYF. The CDR3 DNA follows: TGTGTCAGCAGCTCCATAAGGGCTAGCGGATTCTACGAGCAGTACTTC.

The V and J genes are TRBV7-9 and TRBJ2-7; tentatively, D is TRBD1 or TRBD2 (5 bases each). Germline V gene lookup returns CDR1 SEHNR and CDR2 FQNEAQ (reference sequence). Deletions cut 6 bases from V and 3 bases from J, with 15 bases between. This CDR3 is built from 14 residues. The CDR3 nucleotides are TGTGCCAGCAGTAAAGAGGGGCAGCGCTACGAGCAGTACTTC. It translates to CASSKEGQRYEQYF.

The chain employs TRBV27 and TRBJ2-2; D is unresolved. With 4 bases removed from V and 4 bases from J, the gap between germline ends came to 19 bases. Germline loops: CDR1 MNHEY, CDR2 SMNVEV (reference sequence). This CDR3 contains 17 residues. The CDR3 DNA reads as TGTGCCAGCAGTTGGAGCTTGGGCTCGATAAGCACCGGGGAGCTGTTTTTT. Protein sequence: CASSWSLGSISTGELFF.

DNA of the CDR3: TGCAGCGCTTACAATGAGCAGTTCTTC. Encoded protein: CSAYNEQFF. V and J are TRBV20-1 and TRBJ2-1; no clear D gene. The CDR3 extends over 9 amino acids. Germline V gene data show CDR1 as DFQATT and CDR2 as SNEGSKA (reference sequence).

The J gene is TRBJ1-1, the V gene TRBV2, with D possibly TRBD1 on 5 matching bases. Trimming removed 7 bases at V and 5 bases at J, with 17 bases between. CDR3 size: 14 residues. CDR1 is SNHLY and CDR2 is FYNNEI in the germline V gene. In DNA, the CDR3 is TGTGCCAGCACCGGAGTGGGGGGGGGAACTGAAGCTTTCTTT. Its translation is CASTGVGGGTEAFF.

The chain employs TRBV19 and TRBJ2-5, with D perhaps assigned TRBD1 or TRBD2 (6 bases each). The germline V gene has CDR1 LNHDA and CDR2 SQIVND (reference sequence). The V end lost 5 bases, the J end lost 3 bases, and 19 bases lay between the germline ends. The CDR3 sequence is 16 residues long. CDR3 sequence reads: CASSSRGALYKETQYF. For the CDR3, the DNA is TGTGCCAGTAGTTCGAGGGGGGCACTATACAAAGAGACCCAGTACTTC.

As to this clone: A clone one base away is much larger, so this may be a read error. This sequence joins TRBV28 and TRBJ1-5; D remains unclear. V gave up 6 bases and J gave up 1 base, with 4 bases separating them. This CDR3 has 12 amino acids. CDR1 is MDHEN and CDR2 is SYDVKM in the germline V gene. The CDR3 sequence is CASSHSNQPQHF. CDR3 nucleotide sequence: TGTGCCAGCAGCCACAGCAATCAGCCCCAGCATTTT.

The J gene is TRBJ2-3, the V gene TRBV14, with D possibly being TRBD1 or TRBD2 (5 bases each). The CDR3 spans 21 residues. V was shortened by 2 bases and J by 2 bases, with 29 bases between the two germline ends. Germline lookup yields CDR1 SGHDN and CDR2 FVKESK. The CDR3 loop is CASSQPPGRLLLHFITDTQYF. Written as DNA, the CDR3 is TGTGCCAGCAGCCAACCCCCGGGGCGGCTCCTCTTGCACTTCATCACAGATACGCAGTATTTT.

The rearrangement links TRBV19 to TRBJ1-2; no clear D gene. The CDR3 spans 15 residues. The germline V and J ends were trimmed by 6 bases and 3 bases, with 17 bases remaining between them. From germline, CDR1 is LNHDA and CDR2 SQIVND (reference sequence). The chain's CDR3 is CASRIPLTRDYGYTF. The CDR3 DNA is TGTGCCAGTAGGATTCCGCTAACACGAGACTATGGCTACACCTTC.

V usage is TRBV28 and J usage is TRBJ1-1, with D unclear. The V and J ends lost 1 base and 2 bases respectively, with 11 bases between them. The CDR3 sequence is 15 residues long. The germline gives CDR1 MDHEN, CDR2 SYDVKM. The CDR3 sequence is CASSLLIGSNTEAFF. The CDR3 coding sequence is TGTGCCAGCAGTTTATTGATAGGGTCAAACACTGAAGCTTTCTTT. The whole variable domain, remainder taken from reference TRBV28 and TRBJ1-1, is DVKVTQSSRYLVKRTGEKVFLECVQDMDHENMFWYRQDPGLGLRLIYFSYDVKMKEKGDIPEGYSVSREKKERFSLILESASTNQTSMYLCASSLLIGSNTEAFFGQGTRLTVV.

The chain joins TRBV5-6 to TRBJ1-2; TRBD1 might be the D (6 bases). The CDR3 length is 13 residues. The V gene lost 4 bases and the J gene lost 8 bases, with 15 bases spanning the gap. Germline values: CDR1 SGHDT, CDR2 YYEEEE. Here the CDR3 DNA reads TGTGCCAGCAGCCCTCTGGCAGGGGTAGGCTACACCTTC. Residues: CASSPLAGVGYTF.